In its sample, the clone carrying this TCR beta chain was seen once. Its specificity is unknown. Recent acute infections and vaccinations were absent in the healthy HIV-negative adult donors. This entry belongs to a study of shared clonotypes between healthy human individuals. Findings and limits, study-wide: Shared across a few donors were around 4.7% of the naive CD4 clonotypes.

Sorted-subset replicate PCRs used about 180 ng DNA, about 30,000 T cell genomes. Generated by immunoSEQ multiplex PCR, the TCRdb table keeps only in-frame clones and is missing some. The sample consists of a few million clones, approximately 92% of them appearing once. The TCR sequence derives from a man between 18 and 35 years old in good health. The sample consisted of naive CD4+ T cells sorted from blood. The sample's subset: CD45RA+ positively selected.

The CDR3 here is CASSQSVDFLGETQYF. CDR3 in DNA: TGCGCCAGCAGTCAATCGGTGGACTTCCTAGGGGAGACCCAGTACTTC. The chain has TRBV23-1 and TRBJ2-5, with D perhaps matching TRBD2 (5 bases). TRBV23-1 is known as an ORF, though its function is uncertain. The ends were cut back, 0 bases at V and 5 bases at J, with 16 bases in the middle. The CDR3 has 16 amino acids.